Included here is one TCR beta chain sequence, with context. The clone's antigen remains unknown. No base quality values were provided; no much bigger clone lies one nucleotide off. Based on the germline V gene, the CDR1 and CDR2 sequences are MNHEY and SVGAGI. V drops 6 bases and J drops 12 bases, leaving 19 bases in between. The CDR3 has 13 amino acids, counting the end cysteine and phenylalanine. Only the CDR3 part of the read is kept: 39 bases, read in frame from the first base. The CDR3 regions of human TCRbeta chains were analyzed by immunosequencing. The authors' pipeline ran thus. Repertoire TCRs were checked for matches against a reference library of SARS-CoV-2-specific TCRs that had been generated using the MIRA antigen-specificity platform. Breadth meant the fraction of unique TCRs that were SARS-CoV-2-associated, whereas depth meant the fraction of total T cells that were SARS-CoV-2-associated. Using the MIRA data, each spike-specific TCR was mapped to the spike region that the TCR reacts to and placed in a CD4 or CD8 class. Log10-transformed breadth and depth values were compared by one-way ANOVA with Sidak's multiple comparisons tests. TCRdb limited this immuneACCESS table to in-frame rearrangements with V and J called. A share of clones is missing; checked studies link under half to unresolved V genes, and the rest is unexplained. Clonal size and the V and J genes are those of that table, whereas D and trimming came from the DNA. Here the sample has tens of thousands of clones; roughly 90% occur a single time. The top ten constitute under 5% of the sample.

The sample belongs to a study of T cell responses to AZD1222 COVID-19 vaccine listed by TCRdb under 2021. At the level of the whole study: A total of under 250 trial participants underwent TCR sequencing, of whom approximately 200 had received two doses of AZD1222 and some 25 had received two doses of the MenACWY control vaccine. Trial participants were enrolled by age into subgroups of 18-55, 56-69 and 70-plus years, and about 150, 27 and 61 TCR-sequenced participants, respectively, were included in these subgroups.

Here is what the overall study found, with its caveats: The 56-69-year group was small, and its depth increase did not reach significance, likely because of low power. Because no day 14 peak-response samples were available, repertoires were characterized only after the peak T cell response. A significant rise in spike-specific TCR breadth and depth was observed after two AZD1222 doses relative to day 0 and relative to MenACWY recipients. Epitopes outside the regions mutated in the B.1.351 and B.1.1.7 variants were reportedly recognized by nearly half of the unique spike-specific TCRs. Most participants were white British and females outnumbered males, and the authors suggested that clonal diversity may have been underestimated. Only 5 to 7 AZD1222 recipients were SARS-CoV-2 seropositive at baseline, limiting conclusions about previously exposed vaccinees. CD4 TCRs associated with the vaccine covered the entire spike protein, and the dominant responses were in regions 160-218 and 743-854.

According to the study, the label for this sample's time point signals: about 28 days (+/-7) after the second vaccine dose. AZD1222 recipients whose second dose came at about 4 weeks and those whose second dose came at about 12 weeks were combined into one group, since spike-specific TCR depth and breadth did not differ between the two schedules. The vaccinee samples were drawn from two UK trials, COV001 and COV002, one of which was a single-blind randomized controlled phase 2/3 trial testing AZD1222 (ChAdOx1 nCoV-19) in healthy adults. For TCRbeta chain sequencing, PBMC samples from trial participants were taken at day 0 and at day 28 after the second dose.

This clonotype was sampled from an adult who received the AZD1222 COVID-19 vaccine. The rearranged chain carries TRBV6-5 and TRBJ2-3, with no D gene named confidently. Specimen: peripheral blood, collected 28 days after the second AZD1222 dose. Here is the DNA: TGTGCCAGCAGCGATACCGCCAATGGGATTCAGTATTTT. Translated, this gives CASSDTANGIQYF.